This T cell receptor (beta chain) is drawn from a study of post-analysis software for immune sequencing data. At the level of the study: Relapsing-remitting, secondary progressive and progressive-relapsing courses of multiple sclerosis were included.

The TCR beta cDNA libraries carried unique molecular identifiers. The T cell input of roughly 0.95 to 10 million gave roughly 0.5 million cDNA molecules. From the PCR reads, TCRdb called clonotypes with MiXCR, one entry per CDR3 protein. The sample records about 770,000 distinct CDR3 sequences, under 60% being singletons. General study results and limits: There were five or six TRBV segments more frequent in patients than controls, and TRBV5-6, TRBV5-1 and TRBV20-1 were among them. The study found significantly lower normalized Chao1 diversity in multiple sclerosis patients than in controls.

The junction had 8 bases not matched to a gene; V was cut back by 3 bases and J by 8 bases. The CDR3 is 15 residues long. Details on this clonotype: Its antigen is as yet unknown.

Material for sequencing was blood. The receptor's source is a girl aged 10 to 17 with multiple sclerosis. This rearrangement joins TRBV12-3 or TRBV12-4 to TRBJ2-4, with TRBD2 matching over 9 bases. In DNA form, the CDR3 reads TGTGCCAGCAGTTTCGCTAGCGGGAAGTTGGACATTCAGTACTTC. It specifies CASSFASGKLDIQYF.